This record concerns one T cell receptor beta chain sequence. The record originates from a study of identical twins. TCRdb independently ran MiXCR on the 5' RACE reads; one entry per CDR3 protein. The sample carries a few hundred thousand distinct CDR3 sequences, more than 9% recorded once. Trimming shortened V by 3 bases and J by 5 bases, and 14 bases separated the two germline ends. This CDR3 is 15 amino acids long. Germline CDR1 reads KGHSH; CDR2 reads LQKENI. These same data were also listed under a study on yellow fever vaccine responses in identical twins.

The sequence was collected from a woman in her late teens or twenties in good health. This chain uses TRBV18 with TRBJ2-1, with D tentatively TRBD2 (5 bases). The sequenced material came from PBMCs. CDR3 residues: CASSPEAAVNNEQFF. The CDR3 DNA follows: TGTGCCAGCTCACCGGAAGCGGCTGTGAACAATGAGCAGTTCTTC.